Given below is one T cell receptor (beta chain) in context. This sample was included in a study of blood T cells in healthy people across ages. For the second PCR, which ran for about 6 to 11 cycles, a sample-barcoded 5' primer and a J-beta primer mix were used. Every sample returned 2.5 million or more CDR3-containing paired-end reads. TCRdb independently ran MiXCR on the 5' RACE reads; one entry per CDR3 protein. The sample records approximately 780,000 distinct CDR3 sequences, under 30% being singletons. V lost 4 bases and J 9 bases, leaving 22 bases between the germline ends. The CDR3 covers 16 residues. The germline V gene has CDR1 MDHEN and CDR2 SYDVKM. These data were also filed under a second study, of T cells of mothers and their children. That source adds: Study donors consisted of three healthy Caucasian mothers and their six children.

The material sequenced was blood. The TCR sequence derives from a boy between 10 and 17 years old in good health. The chain has TRBV28 and TRBJ2-4; D is possibly TRBD2 (7 bases). The CDR3 loop reads CASSSLRGGHRGIQYF. In DNA form, the CDR3 reads TGTGCCAGCAGTTCCCTACGCGGGGGCCACCGGGGCATTCAGTACTTC.